One and the same sample provided the 8 T cell receptor beta chains below, sequenced in a study of cytomegalovirus exposure and HLA in healthy donors. The primer mix had 60 Vbeta and 13 Jbeta primers. The assay was immunoSEQ multiplex PCR, and TCRdb's table has in-frame clones only and misses some. The data show about 170,000 clones, 80% to 90% seen once. The sequenced sample was PBMCs. The receptors come from a man aged 25-45 years in good health and CMV-seropositive.

This sequence joins TRBV5-6 and TRBJ2-1; D gene ambiguous. The CDR3 covers 14 residues. Trimming left V 4 bases short and J 6 bases short, with 14 bases between. CDR1 is SGHDT, CDR2 YYEEEE, per germline. CDR3 protein: CASSQDPPTNEQFF. Written as DNA, the CDR3 is TGTGCCAGCAGCCAGGATCCGCCCACCAATGAGCAGTTCTTC.

This chain connects TRBV6-5 to TRBJ1-1, with TRBD1 matching 8 bases. The germline CDR1 and CDR2 sequences are MNHEY and SVGAGI. The CDR3 consists of 15 residues. Trimming cost V 1 base and J 1 base; bases outside gene matches: 2. This chain's CDR3 is CASSYWTGSNTEAFF. CDR3 DNA: TGTGCCAGCAGTTACTGGACAGGGTCGAACACTGAAGCTTTCTTT.

The chain's CDR3 is CASSEAGRGIGTQYF. The CDR3 DNA reads as TGTGCCAGCAGTGAAGCCGGGCGGGGGATAGGGACCCAGTACTTC. The chain recombines TRBV2 with TRBJ2-5; 7 nucleotides agree with TRBD2. V was pared by 0 bases and J by 7 bases, with 8 bases of the junction left unmatched. The length of the CDR3 is 15 residues. Germline values: CDR1 SNHLY, CDR2 FYNNEI.

CDR3 nucleotide sequence: TGTGCCAGCAGCTTTGTTGGGAGGGGGTTCCAAGAGACCCAGTACTTC. As protein: CASSFVGRGFQETQYF. The rearrangement uses TRBV5-4 and TRBJ2-5; D may be TRBD2 (7 bases). The CDR3 extends over 16 amino acids. Deletions cut 2 bases from V and 1 base from J, with 15 bases between. In germline, CDR1 is SGHNT, CDR2 YYREEE (reference sequence). Drawing the rest from reference TRBV5-4 and TRBJ2-5, the complete variable domain is ETGVTQSPTHLIKTRGQQVTLRCSSQSGHNTVSWYQQALGQGPQFIFQYYREEENGRGNFPPRFSGLQFPNYSSELNVNALELDDSALYLCASSFVGRGFQETQYFGPGTRLLVL.

This sequence joins TRBV6-6 and TRBJ2-3; 11 bases match TRBD2. V lost 7 bases to trimming and J lost 4 bases; unmatched junction nucleotides: 10. CDR3 length: 16 residues. The germline CDR1 and CDR2 sequences are MNHNY and SVGAGI (reference sequence). The CDR3 DNA follows: TGTGCCAGCACGCGATTAGCGGGAGGGCCGTCAGATACGCAGTATTTT. This translates into CASTRLAGGPSDTQYF.

This chain links TRBV6-1 with TRBJ2-3; D unclear. This CDR3 is 13 amino acids long. Trimming took off 2 bases at V and 9 bases at J, with 12 bases between the two ends. From germline, CDR1 is MNHNS and CDR2 SASEGT. The CDR3 spells CASSEIPRETQYF. The CDR3, as DNA: TGTGCCAGCAGTGAAATCCCGCGAGAAACGCAGTATTTT.

The V and J genes are TRBV19 and TRBJ2-5; maybe TRBD1 (6 bases). Germline CDR1 is LNHDA and CDR2 is SQIVND (reference sequence). Between the trimmed V and J ends, which lost 4 bases and 3 bases, there was a span of 15 bases. The CDR3 is 15 residues long. The CDR3 sequence is CASSKEDRRKETQYF. The CDR3 nucleotides are TGTGCCAGTAGTAAGGAAGACAGGAGGAAAGAGACCCAGTACTTC. Together with reference TRBV19 and TRBJ2-5, the CDR3 gives the full variable domain: DGGITQSPKYLFRKEGQNVTLSCEQNLNHDAMYWYRQDPGQGLRLIYYSQIVNDFQKGDIAEGYSVSREKKESFPLTVTSAQKNPTAFYLCASSKEDRRKETQYFGPGTRLLVL.

This chain links TRBV19 with TRBJ2-7; no firm D call. Germline V gene lookup returns CDR1 LNHDA and CDR2 SQIVND (reference sequence). CDR3 length equals 13 residues. Deletions cut 3 bases from V and 4 bases from J, with 10 bases between. The chain's CDR3 is CASSIEAAYEQYF. CDR3 bases: TGTGCCAGTAGTATTGAGGCTGCATACGAGCAGTACTTC.